The clone carrying this T cell receptor beta chain appeared many times. What it recognizes is unknown. The sample originates from a study of regulatory T cells in long-lasting Graves disease. Germline CDR1 and CDR2: MNHNS and SASEGT. The CDR3 length is 14 residues. Trimming removed 3 bases from V and 4 bases from J; junction bases left unmatched: 3. For TCR beta, libraries came from iRepertoire HTBI primers and Arm-PCR of CDR3 regions. TCRdb reprocessed the multiplex PCR reads via MiXCR and lists one record per CDR3 protein. The data hold 360,000 or so distinct CDR3 sequences, with approximately 10% observed a single time. Time point noted: newly diagnosed GD, antithyroid drugs for less than 3 months. The TCR library used RNA extracted from PBMCs. General study results and limits: Persistent disease samples used TRBV28, TRBJ1-2 and TRBJ2-5 preferentially. Sample size was small, which may have lowered accuracy.

This sample also belongs to another study, concerning T cells in Graves' hyperthyroidism and ophthalmopathy. That source adds: Patients counted as stable if ophthalmopathy did not develop within 18 months.

The V gene is TRBV6-1, the J gene TRBJ1-2, with 9 bases fitting TRBD1. This specimen consisted of peripheral blood mononuclear cells (PBMCs), obtained at new diagnosis, from a patient treated with antithyroid drugs. This sequence originates from a woman between 18 and 30 years old with Graves disease. CDR3: CASSDTGGGYGYTF. In nucleotides, the CDR3 is TGTGCCAGCAGTGATACAGGGGGCGGCTATGGCTACACCTTC.